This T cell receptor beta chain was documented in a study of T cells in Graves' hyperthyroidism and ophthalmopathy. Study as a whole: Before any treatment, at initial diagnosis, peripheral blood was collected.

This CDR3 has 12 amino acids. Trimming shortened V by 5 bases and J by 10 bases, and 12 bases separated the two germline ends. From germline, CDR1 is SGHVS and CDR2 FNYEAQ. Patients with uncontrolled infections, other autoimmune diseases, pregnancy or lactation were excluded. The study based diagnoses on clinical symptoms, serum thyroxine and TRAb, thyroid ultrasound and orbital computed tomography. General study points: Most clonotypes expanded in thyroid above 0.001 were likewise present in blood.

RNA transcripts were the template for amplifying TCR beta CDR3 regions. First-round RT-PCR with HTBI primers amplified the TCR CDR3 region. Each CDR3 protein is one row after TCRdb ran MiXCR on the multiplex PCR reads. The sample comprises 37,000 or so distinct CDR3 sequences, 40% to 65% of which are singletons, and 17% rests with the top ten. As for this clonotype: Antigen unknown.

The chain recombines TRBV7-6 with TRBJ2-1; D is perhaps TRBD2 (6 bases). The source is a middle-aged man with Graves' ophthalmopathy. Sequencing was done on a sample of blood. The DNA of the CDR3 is TGTGCCAGCAGCCCGGGACTCAGGGAGCAGTTCTTC. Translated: CASSPGLREQFF.